The next 4 T cell receptor beta chains were all read from a single sample in a study of T cells in tumors after PD-1 blockade. TCRdb's table, derived via immunoSEQ multiplex PCR, lists solely in-frame clones and lacks some. Of about 4,000 clones listed, approximately 71% were seen once; the top ten hold under 15%. The sequences come from tumor tissue, collected before anti-PD-1 treatment. The receptor set was obtained from a human donor with basal cell carcinoma.

This chain joins TRBV15 and TRBJ1-1; 8 bases are a match to TRBD1. Germline V gene data show CDR1 as LNHNV and CDR2 as YYDKDF (reference sequence). The V gene end was trimmed by 10 bases and the J gene end by 7 bases; junction bases not matched to a gene: 8. This CDR3 is built from 12 residues. In DNA, the CDR3 is TGTGCCATTTCAGGGGGCGCGGATGAAGCTTTCTTT. Its translation: CAISGGADEAFF.

This clone was counted once. The V and J genes are TRBV28 and TRBJ2-5; a weak D match, TRBD2 (7 bases). The CDR3 covers 14 residues. V lost 8 bases and J lost 5, with 18 bases in between. Looked up from germline, CDR1 is MDHEN and CDR2 is SYDVKM. In DNA form, the CDR3 reads TGTGCCAGCCATGGCGGGGGACAAGGGGAGACCCAGTACTTC. It translates to CASHGGGQGETQYF. The variable domain in full, completed from reference TRBV28 and TRBJ2-5, reads DVKVTQSSRYLVKRTGEKVFLECVQDMDHENMFWYRQDPGLGLRLIYFSYDVKMKEKGDIPEGYSVSREKKERFSLILESASTNQTSMYLCASHGGGQGETQYFGPGTRLLVL.

The CDR3 loop is CAIRMTGVNTEAFF. The CDR3 nucleotides read TGTGCCATCAGAATGACAGGGGTGAACACTGAAGCTTTCTTT. V and J are TRBV10-3 and TRBJ1-1, with 8 bases matching TRBD1. The CDR3 is 14 amino acids. Germline loops: CDR1 ENHRY, CDR2 SYGVKD. V was clipped by 6 bases and J by 0 bases; unmatched bases: 3.

The genes are TRBV5-6 and TRBJ2-3; no reliable D call. Germline V lookup: CDR1 SGHDT, CDR2 YYEEEE. Trimming removed 0 bases from V and 13 bases from J, with 18 bases in between. CDR3 length equals 14 residues. CDR3 bases: TGTGCCAGCAGCTTGGGTGAGCTGTCTCTTCAGAAGTATTTT. Encoded protein: CASSLGELSLQKYF.